This T cell receptor beta chain was sequenced in a study of T cell repertoires in cytomegalovirus infection. Study-wide background: The public TCR beta signatures pointed to both CMV infection and matching HLA type.

Trimming cost V 8 bases and J 5 bases, with 16 bases left between them. Germline-derived CDR1 and CDR2 are SGHTA and FQGTGA. The CDR3 loop spans 13 amino acids. Study-level results: Based on cumulative public TCR beta family frequency, carriers of CMV plus the relevant HLA were identified. CMV-specific TCR beta clonotypes restricted by HLA-C were the ones dominating the ex vivo response.

TCRdb analysed the reads with MiXCR anew, one entry per CDR3 protein. The sample carries roughly 500,000 distinct CDR3 sequences, more than 15% recorded once. Regarding this clonotype: Its antigen is unidentified. A much bigger clone sits one base away, suggesting this may be a read error.

The gene calls are TRBV7-3 and TRBJ2-7; D may be TRBD1 (5 bases). This sequence originates from a human donor in good health (CMV status not recorded). Some clones in this sample may be carry-over from other donors' samples. The sequencing sample was made of CD8+ T cells from PBMCs. The CDR3, as DNA: TGTGCCAGCGGCGTAAAGGGGTTTCACGAGCAGTACTTC. Its translation is CASGVKGFHEQYF.